One and the same sample provided the 13 T cell receptor beta chains below, sequenced in a study of blood T cell repertoires in COVID-19. The assay was immunoSEQ multiplex PCR, and TCRdb's table has in-frame clones only and misses some. The sample holds around 88,000 clones; around 81% are singletons and the top ten take 8% to 9%. Sequenced: peripheral blood. The receptors shown here come from a man aged 45-60 years who had recovered from COVID-19.

This clone was seen only once. The rearrangement joins TRBV7-2 to TRBJ2-3; 7 bases are a match to TRBD2. The CDR3 covers 16 residues. V was pared by 6 bases and J by 5 bases, with 14 bases of the junction left unmatched. CDR1 is SGHTA and CDR2 is FQGNSA in the germline V gene. The CDR3 loop reads CASRLSSREYGDTQYF. The DNA for the CDR3 is TGTGCCAGCAGACTATCGTCGCGGGAGTATGGAGATACGCAGTATTTT.

The chain recombines TRBV3-1 (or the pseudogene TRBV3-2) with TRBJ1-6; D not certain. V shed 0 bases and J shed 8 bases, with 11 bases lying between them. Per germline, CDR1 LGHDT and CDR2 YNNKEL (reference sequence). The CDR3 extends over 15 amino acids. In DNA, the CDR3 is TGTGCCAGCAGCCAAGACACAAATACCTATTCACCCCTCCACTTT. Its translation: CASSQDTNTYSPLHF.

DNA for the CDR3: TGCGCCAGCAGCTTGGCCGGGACAGGAGGGTTTGGAAACACCATATATTTT. Translating gives CASSLAGTGGFGNTIYF. The chain employs TRBV5-1 and TRBJ1-3; 8 bases align to TRBD1. This CDR3 has 17 amino acids. Trimming removed 0 bases from V and 3 bases from J; junction bases left unmatched: 8. Per the germline V gene, CDR1 is SGHRS and CDR2 is YFSETQ. The whole variable domain, filled in from reference TRBV5-1 and TRBJ1-3, reads KAGVTQTPRYLIKTRGQQVTLSCSPISGHRSVSWYQQTPGQGLQFLFEYFSETQRNKGNFPGRFSGRQFSNSRSEMNVSTLELGDSALYLCASSLAGTGGFGNTIYFGEGSWLTVV.

The chain employs TRBV6-1 and TRBJ1-1; D gene uncertain. The V end was cut by 1 base, the J end by 6 bases, with 9 bases between. From germline, CDR1 is MNHNS and CDR2 SASEGT. This CDR3 contains 13 residues. The chain's CDR3 is CASSEVRSAEAFF. The CDR3 coding sequence is TGTGCCAGCAGTGAAGTCCGTTCGGCTGAAGCTTTCTTT.

The CDR3 nucleotides read TGTGCCAGCAGTGATCGAAAGCGGGGGGTTTTCAATGAGCAGTTCTTC. This codes for CASSDRKRGVFNEQFF. This sequence joins TRBV6-1 and TRBJ2-1, with 9 nucleotides matching TRBD2. This CDR3 has 16 amino acids. V lost 3 bases and J lost 6; bases outside the gene matches: 9. The germline V gene encodes CDR1 MNHNS and CDR2 SASEGT.

The rearrangement links TRBV6-2 or TRBV6-3 to TRBJ1-1, with D uncertain. V was shortened by 2 bases and J by 6 bases, with 16 bases between the two germline ends. The CDR3 has 15 amino acids. Germline CDR1 MNHEY, CDR2 SVGEGT. The CDR3 region has the DNA TGTGCCAGCAGTTACCCGGTAGTAAGAGCCCCTGAAGCTTTCTTT. Residues: CASSYPVVRAPEAFF.

The chain employs TRBV5-1 and TRBJ2-7; 7 positions agree with TRBD2. J lost 4 bases, V lost 1 base, and 5 bases had no gene match. The CDR3 consists of 14 residues. Germline V lookup: CDR1 SGHRS, CDR2 YFSETQ. The CDR3 nucleotides read TGCGCCAGCAGCTTGTCTAGCGGAAAATACGAGCAGTACTTC. This gives the protein CASSLSSGKYEQYF.

The V gene is TRBV6-5, the J gene TRBJ1-5, with D unresolved. Deletions cut 7 bases from V and 4 bases from J, with 11 bases between. Germline assignment: CDR1 MNHEY and CDR2 SVGAGI. CDR3 size: 13 residues. CDR3 nucleotide sequence: TGTGCCAGCACCCTGACATTTAATCAGCCCCAGCATTTT. Amino acid sequence: CASTLTFNQPQHF.

This clone is labeled as medium-sized. The gene calls are TRBV28 and TRBJ2-1; TRBD2 agrees at 9 bases. This CDR3 has 14 residues. Germline CDR1 and CDR2: MDHEN and SYDVKM. J was trimmed by 13 bases and V by 4 bases; bases with no gene match: 11. The CDR3, as DNA: TGTGCCAGCAGTTCTCTCGCTAGCGGGACGCCCCAGTTCTTC. It specifies CASSSLASGTPQFF.

The gene calls are TRBV18 and TRBJ2-3; tentatively, D is TRBD2 (5 bases). The CDR3 loop spans 16 amino acids. Germline CDR1 is KGHSH and CDR2 is LQKENI. V dropped 2 bases and J dropped 5 bases, with 17 bases sitting between them. CDR3 sequence reads: CASSPDSASKQDTQYF. In DNA, the CDR3 is TGTGCCAGCTCACCAGATAGCGCTAGCAAACAAGATACGCAGTATTTT. Using reference TRBV18 and TRBJ2-3 for the parts outside the CDR3, the full variable domain is NAGVMQNPRHLVRRRGQEARLRCSPMKGHSHVYWYRQLPEEGLKFMVYLQKENIIDESGMPKERFSAEFPKEGPSILRIQQVVRGDSAAYFCASSPDSASKQDTQYFGPGTRLTVL.

This chain links TRBV12-5 with TRBJ2-1, with TRBD2 identical over 16 bases. The CDR3 has 15 amino acids. Per germline, CDR1 LGHNT and CDR2 FRNRAP. With V trimmed by 6 bases and J by 12 bases, 8 bases remained unmatched. CDR3 sequence: CASGPGTSGGAWQFF. The CDR3 coding sequence is TGTGCTAGTGGACCCGGGACTAGCGGGGGGGCCTGGCAGTTCTTC.

This clone was found once. This sequence joins TRBV11-2 and TRBJ2-1, with D possibly being TRBD2 (6 bases). The germline V gene has CDR1 SGHAT and CDR2 FQNNGV. The CDR3 is made up of 13 amino acids. V was clipped by 5 bases and J by 6 bases, with 11 bases between them. CDR3 residues: CASSLMGGNEQFF. The CDR3 DNA follows: TGTGCCAGCAGCCTAATGGGAGGCAATGAGCAGTTCTTC.

The chain employs TRBV5-1 and TRBJ1-2; 9 nucleotides align to TRBD1. J gave up 3 bases and V 4 bases, and 1 base lay outside the gene matches. The CDR3 sequence is 13 residues long. Germline CDR1 SGHRS, CDR2 YFSETQ. CDR3 protein: CASSRTGDYGYTF. CDR3 coding DNA: TGCGCCAGCAGCCGGACAGGGGACTATGGCTACACCTTC. Using reference TRBV5-1 and TRBJ1-2 for the parts outside the CDR3, the full variable domain is KAGVTQTPRYLIKTRGQQVTLSCSPISGHRSVSWYQQTPGQGLQFLFEYFSETQRNKGNFPGRFSGRQFSNSRSEMNVSTLELGDSALYLCASSRTGDYGYTFGSGTRLTVV.